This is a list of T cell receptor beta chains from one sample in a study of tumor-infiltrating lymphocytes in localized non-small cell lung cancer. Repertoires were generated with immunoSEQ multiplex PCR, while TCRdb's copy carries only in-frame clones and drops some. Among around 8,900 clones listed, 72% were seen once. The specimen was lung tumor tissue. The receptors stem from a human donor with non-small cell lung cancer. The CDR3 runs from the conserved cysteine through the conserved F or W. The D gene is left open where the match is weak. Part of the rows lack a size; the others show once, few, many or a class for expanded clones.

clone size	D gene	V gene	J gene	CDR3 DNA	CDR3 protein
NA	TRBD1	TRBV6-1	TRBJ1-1	TGTGCCAGCAGTGAATTCGGACAGGGGAACACTGAAGCTTTCTTT	CASSEFGQGNTEAFF
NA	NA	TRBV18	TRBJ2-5	TGTGCCAGCTCACCAGAAACAGAGACCCAGTACTTC	CASSPETETQYF
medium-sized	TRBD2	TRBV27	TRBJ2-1	TGTGCCAGCTTTAATAGCGGGAGGGACAATGAGCAGTTCTTC	CASFNSGRDNEQFF
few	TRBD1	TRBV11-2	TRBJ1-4	TGTGCCAGCAGCCCCCGGGACAGGGACCAAAAACTGTTTTTT	CASSPRDRDQKLFF
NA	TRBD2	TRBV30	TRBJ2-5	TGTGCCTACCCCCCTAGCGGGGGGGGGACCCAGTACTTC	CAYPPSGGGTQYF
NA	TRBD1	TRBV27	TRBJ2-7	TGTGCCAGCAGTTTGCAGGGGGCCCACGAGCAGTACTTC	CASSLQGAHEQYF
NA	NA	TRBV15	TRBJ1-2	TGTGCCACCAGCAGAGATCTCCCGGGGGCCGGGTATGGCTACACCTTC	CATSRDLPGAGYGYTF
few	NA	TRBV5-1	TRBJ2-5	TGCGCCAGCAGCCTCGTACTTTTAGGGGCTAGGCGAGAGACCCAGTACTTC	CASSLVLLGARRETQYF
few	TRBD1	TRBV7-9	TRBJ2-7	TGTGCCAGCAGCTCACGAGTTGGCAGGGGGAAGCACGAGCAGTACTTC	CASSSRVGRGKHEQYF
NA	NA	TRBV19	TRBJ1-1	TGTGCCAGTAGTATAGGTAGGGGATTTGACACTGAAGCTTTCTTT	CASSIGRGFDTEAFF
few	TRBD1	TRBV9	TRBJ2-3	TGTGCCAGCAGCGTAGCCGGACAGGGGATTTCAGATACGCAGTATTTT	CASSVAGQGISDTQYF
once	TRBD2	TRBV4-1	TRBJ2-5	TGCGCCAGCAGCCAAGACCCTAGCGGCGGTCAAGAGACCCAGTACTTC	CASSQDPSGGQETQYF
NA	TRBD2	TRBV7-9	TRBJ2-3	TGTGCCAGCAGCTCCCCCCTAGCGGGGGTGGGGTATTTT	CASSSPLAGVGYF
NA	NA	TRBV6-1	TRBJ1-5	TGTGCCAGCACCGAGGGTCTCTATAGCAATCAGCCCCAGCATTTT	CASTEGLYSNQPQHF
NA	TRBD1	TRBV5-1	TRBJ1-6	TGCGCCAGCAGCGGTACAGGGGCGAATTCACCCCTCCACTTT	CASSGTGANSPLHF
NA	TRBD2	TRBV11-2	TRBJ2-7	TGTGCCAGCAGCTCCTCTAGCGGGGCGGTCTCCTACGAGCAGTACTTC	CASSSSSGAVSYEQYF
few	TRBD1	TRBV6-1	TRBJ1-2	TGTGCCAGCAGCGGGGACAGGGGCTATGGCTACACCTTC	CASSGDRGYGYTF
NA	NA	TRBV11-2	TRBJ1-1	TGTGCCAGCAGCTGGGGTTCGCGGTACACTGAAGCTTTCTTT	CASSWGSRYTEAFF
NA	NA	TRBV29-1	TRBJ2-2	TGCAGCGGATCCGGAACGGGCGCCGGGGAGCTGTTTTTT	CSGSGTGAGELFF
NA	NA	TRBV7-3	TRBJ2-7	TGTGCCAGCAGCTTAGACGCGTCCTACGAGCAGTACTTC	CASSLDASYEQYF
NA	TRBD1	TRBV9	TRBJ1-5	TGTGCCAGCAGCGGGGGACAGTACGACAATCAGCCCCAGCATTTT	CASSGGQYDNQPQHF
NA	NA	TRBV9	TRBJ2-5	TGTGCCAGCAGCGTAGGGACAGTCCAAGAGACCCAGTACTTC	CASSVGTVQETQYF
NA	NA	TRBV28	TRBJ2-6	TGTGCCAGCAGGACAGGCTCTGGGGCCAACGTCCTGACTTTC	CASRTGSGANVLTF
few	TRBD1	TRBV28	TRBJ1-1	TGTGCCAGCAGTTCCGGACAGGAGTTTTTCTTGGCTGAAGCTTTCTTT	CASSSGQEFFLAEAFF
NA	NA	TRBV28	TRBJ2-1	TGTGCCAGCAGATCCTTAATTGGGGCTTCTAGCTCCTACAATGAGCAGTTCTTC	CASRSLIGASSSYNEQFF
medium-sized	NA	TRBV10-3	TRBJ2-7	TGTGCCATCAGTGGGGGGCAGCAAGCCTACGAGCAGTACTTC	CAISGGQQAYEQYF
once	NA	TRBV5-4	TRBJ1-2	TGTGCCAGCAGTTATACCGGGTTTAACTATGGCTACACCTTC	CASSYTGFNYGYTF
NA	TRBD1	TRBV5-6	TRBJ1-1	TGTGCCAGCAGCTTGAGGGACAGGAACACTGAAGCTTTCTTT	CASSLRDRNTEAFF
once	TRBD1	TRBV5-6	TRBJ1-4	TGTGCCAGCACCGAGACAGGGTCCGCGGCTAATGAAAAACTGTTTTTT	CASTETGSAANEKLFF
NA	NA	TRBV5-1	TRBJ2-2	TGCGCCAGCACCAGGGTCGGGAACGGGGAGCTGTTTTTT	CASTRVGNGELFF
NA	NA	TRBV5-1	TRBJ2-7	TGCGCCAGCAGCCTGGGCTCCGGGCCATCCTACGAGCAGTACTTC	CASSLGSGPSYEQYF
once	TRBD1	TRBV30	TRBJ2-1	TGTGCCTGGAGGGACGGACAGGGGTGGTACAATGAGCAGTTCTTC	CAWRDGQGWYNEQFF
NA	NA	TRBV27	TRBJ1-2	TGTGCCAGCAGCCCCGAGTACGGGGCTAACTATGGCTACACCTTC	CASSPEYGANYGYTF
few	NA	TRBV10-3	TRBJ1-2	TGTGCCATCACTCCCACCCGGGAGGGGACGATGTATGGCTACACCTTC	CAITPTREGTMYGYTF
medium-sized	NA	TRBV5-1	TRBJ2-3	TGCGCCAGCAGCTTGGACACAGATACGCAGTATTTT	CASSLDTDTQYF
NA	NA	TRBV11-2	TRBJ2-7	TGTGCCAGCAGTTCACGCACCGGGACAATTCGGTACGAGCAGTACTTC	CASSSRTGTIRYEQYF